This T cell receptor beta chain is drawn from a study of T cell responses to AZD1222 COVID-19 vaccine. Study-wide findings and caveats: Among vaccine-associated CD4 TCRs, coverage spanned spike, with dominance at 160-218 and 743-854.

CDR3 size: 15 residues. V was cut by 4 bases and J by 3 bases, with 17 bases left in between. Germline-derived CDR1 and CDR2 are SGHDT and YYEEEE. As concerns this clone: Its antigen is unknown.

Assay used: immunoSEQ multiplex PCR; TCRdb lists only in-frame clones, some missing. The sample lists tens of thousands of clones; about 88% were seen once. The source material was peripheral blood, sampled on day 0 of AZD1222 vaccination. The rearrangement joins TRBV5-6 to TRBJ2-7; D may be TRBD2 (6 bases). This clonotype originated in an adult in good health. CDR3 region: CASSTRAGMDYEQYF. DNA of the CDR3: TGTGCCAGCAGCACGCGCGCGGGAATGGACTACGAGCAGTACTTC.